One sample yielded the 20 T cell receptor beta chains listed below, sequenced in a study of blood T cells in healthy people across ages (dated by TCRdb to between 2015 and 2016). The library was obtained by 5' RACE. The instrument was an Illumina HiSeq 2500. A second PCR of about 7 to 12 cycles was performed with a sample-barcoded 5' primer and a J-beta primer mix. TCRdb trimmed public reads at Q25 via fastp, called clones via MiXCR and kept in-frame beta chains. Under each unique CDR3 protein, matching rows form one entry showing the most common genes and DNA. The sample data list 650,000 to 1,000,000 distinct CDR3 sequences, and 35% to 40% of these were observed just once. Of the sample, around 13% is held by the ten largest clones. Sequences were obtained from blood. These receptors were collected from a man younger than 30 in good health.

The gene calls are TRBV25-1 and TRBJ1-1; D unresolved. The length of the CDR3 is 13 residues. V lost 2 bases to trimming and J lost 2 bases, with 6 bases between them. CDR1 and CDR2 (germline): MGHDK, SYGVNS. DNA for the CDR3: TGTGCCAGCAGTGAAGCCTCTAACACTGAAGCTTTCTTT. It is translated as CASSEASNTEAFF.

This sequence joins TRBV7-8 and TRBJ1-5, with D possibly TRBD1 on 5 matching bases. The CDR3 totals 16 residues. Per germline, CDR1 SGHVS and CDR2 FQNEAQ. The germline V and J ends were trimmed by 2 bases and 3 bases, with 14 bases remaining between them. CDR3 region: CASSLSPQGNNQPQHF. The CDR3 DNA is TGTGCCAGCAGCTTAAGTCCCCAGGGTAACAATCAGCCCCAGCATTTT.

Only a few counts were recorded for this clonotype. V and J are TRBV7-9 and TRBJ2-3; D unresolved. Germline loops: CDR1 SEHNR, CDR2 FQNEAQ (reference sequence). V gave up 5 bases and J gave up 3 bases, with 18 bases separating them. The CDR3 has 16 residues. The CDR3 here is CASSLVGKIRTDTQYF. CDR3 nucleotides: TGTGCCAGCAGCCTAGTCGGTAAAATCAGGACAGATACGCAGTATTTT.

Ten or more counts support this clonotype. The gene calls are TRBV4-3 and TRBJ2-4, with D perhaps matching TRBD1 (6 bases). Germline-derived CDR1 and CDR2 are LGHNA and YSLEER. The ends were cut back, 0 bases at V and 7 bases at J, with 10 bases in the middle. The CDR3 is 14 residues long. CDR3 in amino acids: CASSQEGRGNIQYF. DNA for the CDR3: TGCGCCAGCAGCCAAGAAGGAAGGGGGAACATTCAGTACTTC.

The chain links TRBV20-1 to TRBJ1-2, with a weak D call TRBD1 (6 bases). V shed 0 bases and J shed 7 bases, with 12 bases lying between them. This CDR3 comprises 13 residues. Germline V CDR1 and CDR2: DFQATT, SNEGSKA (reference sequence). The DNA for the CDR3 is TGCAGTGCTAGAGAAGGGGGGGGGCCTGGCTACACCTTC. Translation: CSAREGGGPGYTF.

The chain is built from TRBV4-2 and TRBJ1-1, with unresolved D. The CDR3 covers 13 residues. Trimming took off 4 bases at V and 4 bases at J, with 10 bases between the two ends. The germline gives CDR1 LGHNA, CDR2 YNFKEQ. The CDR3 is CASSPITSTEAFF. DNA of the CDR3: TGTGCCAGCAGCCCAATCACGAGCACTGAAGCTTTCTTT.

The chain uses TRBV4-2 and TRBJ1-2; D might be TRBD1 (5 bases). The V end was cut by 0 bases, the J end by 4 bases, with 12 bases between. Per the germline V gene, CDR1 is LGHNA and CDR2 is YNFKEQ. This CDR3 has 15 amino acids. CDR3 sequence reads: CASSQEVQGVYGYTF. CDR3 in DNA: TGTGCCAGCAGCCAAGAAGTTCAAGGGGTCTATGGCTACACCTTC.

The V gene is TRBV10-3, the J gene TRBJ2-3; tentative D call: TRBD2 (6 bases). Germline V gene data show CDR1 as ENHRY and CDR2 as SYGVKD. CDR3 length: 14 amino acids. V gave up 3 bases and J gave up 5 bases, with 12 bases separating them. The CDR3 sequence: CAISETSPRDTQYF. The CDR3 DNA sequence: TGTGCCATCAGTGAAACTAGCCCCAGAGATACGCAGTATTTT.

This clonotype was detected ten times or more. The CDR3 DNA reads as TGTGCCAGCAGCTTAAGTATGTCTGGGGCCAACGTCCTGACTTTC. It specifies CASSLSMSGANVLTF. The chain carries TRBV7-2 and TRBJ2-6; D not resolved. Deletions cut 2 bases from V and 1 base from J, with 6 bases between. The CDR3 is 15 amino acids. Germline loops: CDR1 SGHTA, CDR2 FQGNSA.

The chain links TRBV4-1 to TRBJ2-1, with TRBD1 matching 7 bases. CDR1 is MGHRA, CDR2 YSYEKL, per germline. J lost 8 bases, V lost 2 bases, and 6 bases had no gene match. This CDR3 region has 14 residues. The CDR3 reads CASSQPYQGDEQFF. DNA of the CDR3: TGCGCCAGCAGCCAACCTTATCAGGGGGATGAGCAGTTCTTC.

J is TRBJ2-1 and V is TRBV19, with D possibly matching TRBD1 (5 bases). Trimming shortened V by 5 bases and J by 5 bases, and 10 bases separated the two germline ends. Germline CDR1 reads LNHDA; CDR2 reads SQIVND (reference sequence). This CDR3 has 13 amino acids. The CDR3 reads CASSWQGNNEQFF. As DNA, the CDR3 is TGTGCCAGTAGTTGGCAGGGAAACAATGAGCAGTTCTTC.

The V gene is TRBV27, the J gene TRBJ2-3, with D tentatively TRBD1 (5 bases). The CDR3 loop spans 14 amino acids. V was clipped by 7 bases and J by 0 bases, with 11 bases between them. Germline CDR1 is MNHEY and CDR2 is SMNVEV (reference sequence). CDR3 protein: CASTRGRSTDTQYF. The DNA of the CDR3 is TGTGCCAGCACAAGGGGCAGGAGCACAGATACGCAGTATTTT.

As concerns this clonotype: One base away lies a much larger clone, so this may be a sequencing read error. The chain links TRBV28 to TRBJ2-3, with 7 bases matching TRBD1. V shed 10 bases, J shed 3 bases, and the junction held 19 bases outside the gene matches. Germline values: CDR1 MDHEN, CDR2 SYDVKM. The CDR3 extends over 17 amino acids. Here the CDR3 reads CANTEQGSPLLTDTQYF. The CDR3 DNA reads as TGTGCCAACACCGAACAGGGGAGCCCTCTTCTAACAGATACGCAGTATTTT.

There are many counts of this clonotype. This chain connects TRBV20-1 to TRBJ2-1; 12 bases are shared with TRBD2. J was trimmed by 6 bases and V by 4 bases; bases with no gene match: 4. Germline assignment: CDR1 DFQATT and CDR2 SNEGSKA (reference sequence). CDR3 length equals 14 residues. This chain's CDR3 is CSATTSGGFNEQFF. The CDR3 DNA follows: TGCAGTGCTACTACTAGCGGGGGGTTCAATGAGCAGTTCTTC.

This clonotype has a handful of counts. This rearrangement joins TRBV7-2 to TRBJ1-5; 10 bases map to TRBD1. CDR3 length: 15 residues. Germline trimming cut 4 bases from V and 6 bases from J; bases unmatched to any gene: 6. Per the germline V gene, CDR1 is SGHTA and CDR2 is FQGNSA. CDR3 residues: CASSSDRGLGQPQHF. The CDR3 bases are TGTGCCAGCAGCTCCGACAGGGGGCTCGGTCAGCCCCAGCATTTT.

The chain employs TRBV10-3 and TRBJ2-4; D tentatively reads TRBD1 or TRBD2 (5 bases each). The assigned J gene may be wrong: the sequence end matches TRBJ2-7 better. CDR1 ENHRY and CDR2 SYGVKD come from the germline V gene. This CDR3 has 17 amino acids. The CDR3 loop is CAISELTAGTGSYEQYF. In DNA form, the CDR3 reads TGTGCCATCAGTGAGTTAACCGCCGGGACGGGCTCCTACGAGCAGTACTTC.

This clonotype occurred a few times. The chain joins TRBV4-1 to TRBJ2-3; a weak D match, TRBD1 (5 bases). CDR3 size: 11 residues. V was clipped by 8 bases and J by 7 bases, with 10 bases between them. CDR1 and CDR2 (germline): MGHRA, YSYEKL. The CDR3 DNA is TGCGCCAGCGCTAAGGGGAATACGCAGTATTTT. It is translated as CASAKGNTQYF.

This chain connects TRBV6-2 or TRBV6-3 to TRBJ2-4, with 7 bases matching TRBD1. The V and J ends lost 2 bases and 7 bases, in that order; junction bases with no gene match: 20. From germline, CDR1 is MNHEY and CDR2 SVGEGT. The CDR3 is made up of 19 amino acids. The CDR3 here is CASSYLRGQAPSRTNIQYF. In DNA, the CDR3 is TGTGCCAGCAGTTACCTTCGAGGACAGGCCCCTTCGAGAACGAACATTCAGTACTTC.

The chain recombines TRBV7-9 with TRBJ1-1, with 10 bases matching TRBD1. CDR1 is SEHNR and CDR2 is FQNEAQ in the germline V gene (reference sequence). The CDR3 has 16 amino acids. V lost 4 bases to trimming and J lost 6 bases; unmatched junction nucleotides: 11. DNA for the CDR3: TGTGCCAGCAGCTCCCTGACAGGGGGCGATTCCGCTGAAGCTTTCTTT. It specifies CASSSLTGGDSAEAFF.

To note about this clonotype: A read error may be the cause here, since a much bigger clone is one base away. This chain joins TRBV9 and TRBJ2-4; tentatively, D is TRBD2 (7 bases). V lost 0 bases, J lost 13 bases, and 17 bases lay in between. CDR1 SGDLS and CDR2 YYNGEE come from the germline V gene. This CDR3 region has 14 residues. The CDR3 loop reads CASSVAGGGNEQYF. In nucleotides, the CDR3 is TGTGCCAGCAGCGTAGCTGGGGGGGGCAATGAGCAGTACTTC.